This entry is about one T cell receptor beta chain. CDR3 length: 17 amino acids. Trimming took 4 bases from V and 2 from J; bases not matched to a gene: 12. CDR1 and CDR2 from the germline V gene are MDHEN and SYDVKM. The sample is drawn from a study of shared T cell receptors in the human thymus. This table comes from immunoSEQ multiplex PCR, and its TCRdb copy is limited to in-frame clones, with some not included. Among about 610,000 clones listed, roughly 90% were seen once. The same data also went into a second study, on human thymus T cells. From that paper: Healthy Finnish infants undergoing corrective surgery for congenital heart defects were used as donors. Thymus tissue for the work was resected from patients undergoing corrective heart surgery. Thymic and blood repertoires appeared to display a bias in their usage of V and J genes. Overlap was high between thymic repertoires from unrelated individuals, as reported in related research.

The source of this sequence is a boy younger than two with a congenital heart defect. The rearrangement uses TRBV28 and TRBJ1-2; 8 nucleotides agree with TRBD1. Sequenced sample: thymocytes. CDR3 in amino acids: CASSSPRTGLFNYGYTF. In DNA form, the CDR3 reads TGTGCCAGCAGTTCCCCTCGGACAGGGTTGTTCAACTATGGCTACACCTTC.